These 5 T cell receptor beta chains came from one sample sequenced in a study of blood T cells in healthy people across ages. Next came a second PCR, run for about 7 to 12 cycles, which used a sample-barcoded 5' primer along with a J-beta primer mix. TCRdb re-called the 5' RACE reads with MiXCR, one entry per CDR3 protein. The sample lists about 1.5 million distinct CDR3 sequences; 42% were seen once. Material for sequencing was blood. These receptors were collected from a woman aged 18-29 years in good health.

There are a few counts of this clonotype. The genes are TRBV20-1 and TRBJ1-6; D remains ambiguous. This CDR3 is 13 amino acids long. Germline CDR1 is DFQATT and CDR2 is SNEGSKA (reference sequence). The CDR3 sequence: CSSYSGGDSPLHF. In nucleotides, the CDR3 is TGCAGCTCCTACTCCGGTGGCGATTCACCCCTCCACTTT.

This clonotype turned up a few times. The chain combines TRBV6-5 with TRBJ2-1, with D possibly being TRBD2 (6 bases). The CDR3 spans 15 residues. With 7 bases removed from V and 8 bases from J, the gap between germline ends came to 21 bases. Per germline, CDR1 MNHEY and CDR2 SVGAGI. The DNA for the CDR3 is TGTGCCAGCACCCCCTTTATCGGGGGTCGGGATGAGCAGTTCTTC. Protein product: CASTPFIGGRDEQFF.

The V and J genes are TRBV20-1 and TRBJ1-6; 7 bases align to TRBD1. This CDR3 has 15 residues. V was pared by 5 bases and J by 7 bases, with 11 bases of the junction left unmatched. The V gene's germline CDR1 is DFQATT and CDR2 SNEGSKA (reference sequence). For the CDR3, the DNA is TGCAGTGCTGACACCCTGACAGGGTTCAATTCACCCCTCCACTTT. Translated, it gives CSADTLTGFNSPLHF.

The sample holds many counts of this clonotype. V and J are TRBV20-1 and TRBJ2-3; D is tentatively TRBD1 or TRBD2 (5 bases each). The V gene lost 3 bases and the J gene lost 3 bases, with 13 bases spanning the gap. The V gene's germline CDR1 is DFQATT and CDR2 SNEGSKA (reference sequence). The length of the CDR3 is 14 residues. Here the CDR3 reads CSASPGWGTDTQYF. The CDR3 coding sequence is TGCAGTGCTAGTCCAGGATGGGGGACAGATACGCAGTATTTT.

The chain joins TRBV9 to TRBJ2-3, with D unclear. V shed 3 bases and J shed 5 bases, with 10 bases lying between them. CDR3 length: 13 residues. CDR1 is SGDLS, CDR2 YYNGEE, per germline. Here the CDR3 DNA reads TGTGCCAGCAGCGCCGGACCAGGAGATACGCAGTATTTT. Encoded protein: CASSAGPGDTQYF. Full variable domain (remainder filled in from reference TRBV9 and TRBJ2-3): DSGVTQTPKHLITATGQRVTLRCSPRSGDLSVYWYQQSLDQGLQFLIQYYNGEERAKGNILERFSAQQFPDLHSELNLSSLELGDSALYFCASSAGPGDTQYFGPGTRLTVL.